What follows are 20 T cell receptor beta chains derived from one specimen sequenced in a study of blood T cell repertoires in COVID-19. Measured with immunoSEQ multiplex PCR; TCRdb has only the in-frame clones, and not every one. The table shows about half a million clones, with 80% to 90% occurring only once. Sequenced sample: peripheral blood. The receptors come from a man between 18 and 29 years old with COVID-19, enrolled during active disease.

The chain couples TRBV19 to TRBJ2-1; 9 bases line up with TRBD2. Looked up from germline, CDR1 is LNHDA and CDR2 is SQIVND (reference sequence). The CDR3 length is 13 residues. V trimming: 3 bases; J trimming: 9 bases; junction bases outside the gene matches: 3. The CDR3 spells CASSMGSGSEQFF. In DNA form, the CDR3 reads TGTGCCAGTAGTATGGGTAGCGGGAGTGAGCAGTTCTTC.

The chain has TRBV5-4 and TRBJ1-2; 9 nucleotides agree with TRBD1. V shed 5 bases and J 7 bases; nucleotides not matched to a gene: 15. The germline CDR1 and CDR2 sequences are SGHNT and YYREEE (reference sequence). The CDR3 runs to 16 residues. The CDR3 region has the DNA TGTGCCAGCAGGGTCCAGGTTTCGGGACAGGGAGGTGGCTACACCTTC. Protein sequence: CASRVQVSGQGGGYTF. The full variable domain, rest sourced from reference TRBV5-4 and TRBJ1-2, is ETGVTQSPTHLIKTRGQQVTLRCSSQSGHNTVSWYQQALGQGPQFIFQYYREEENGRGNFPPRFSGLQFPNYSSELNVNALELDDSALYLCASRVQVSGQGGGYTFGSGTRLTVV.

CDR3 in DNA: TGCGCCAGCAGCTTGGGCAGGGTGGGGTACAATGAGCAGTTCTTC. Residues: CASSLGRVGYNEQFF. The gene calls are TRBV5-1 and TRBJ2-1; possibly TRBD1 for D (5 bases). The length of the CDR3 is 15 residues. Trimming left V 0 bases short and J 4 bases short, with 11 bases between. CDR1 is SGHRS, CDR2 YFSETQ, per germline. Looking up the rest from reference TRBV5-1 and TRBJ2-1 gives the full variable domain: KAGVTQTPRYLIKTRGQQVTLSCSPISGHRSVSWYQQTPGQGLQFLFEYFSETQRNKGNFPGRFSGRQFSNSRSEMNVSTLELGDSALYLCASSLGRVGYNEQFFGPGTRLTVL.

The rearrangement joins TRBV27 to TRBJ2-2; 9 bases agree with TRBD2. Germline-derived CDR1 and CDR2 are MNHEY and SMNVEV (reference sequence). J gave up 2 bases and V 3 bases, and 7 bases lay outside the gene matches. CDR3 length: 17 amino acids. CDR3 protein: CASSFLTTSGNTGELFF. CDR3 nucleotides: TGTGCCAGCAGTTTCCTTACGACTAGCGGCAACACCGGGGAGCTGTTTTTT.

The V call is TRBV30, the J call TRBJ2-2; D may be TRBD2 (6 bases). Germline lookup yields CDR1 GTSNPN and CDR2 SVGIG (reference sequence). There are 14 residues in the CDR3. Deletions cut 0 bases from V and 7 bases from J, with 12 bases between. The CDR3 reads CAWSVLAGYGELFF. DNA for the CDR3: TGTGCCTGGAGTGTACTAGCCGGGTACGGGGAGCTGTTTTTT.

The chain carries TRBV11-2 and TRBJ2-2; the D gene is possibly TRBD2 (6 bases). CDR3 length equals 17 residues. V lost 1 base and J 4 bases, leaving 16 bases between the germline ends. CDR1 and CDR2 (germline): SGHAT, FQNNGV. The CDR3 loop reads CASSLATSGGTTGELFF. As DNA, the CDR3 is TGTGCCAGCAGCTTAGCCACTTCCGGAGGGACCACCGGGGAGCTGTTTTTT.

The genes are TRBV10-3 and TRBJ2-1; 9 nucleotides align to TRBD1. Trimming took 2 bases from V and 5 from J; bases not matched to a gene: 7. The CDR3 runs 16 residues. Germline-derived CDR1 and CDR2 are ENHRY and SYGVKD. This CDR3 reads CAISERGTGTNNEQFF. CDR3 DNA sequence: TGTGCCATCAGTGAGCGAGGGACAGGGACTAACAATGAGCAGTTCTTC.

J is TRBJ2-1 and V is TRBV19, with 8 bases lining up with TRBD1. Germline loops: CDR1 LNHDA, CDR2 SQIVND (reference sequence). With V trimmed by 6 bases and J by 2 bases, 9 bases remained unmatched. The CDR3 sequence is 16 residues long. The CDR3 sequence is CASSLLDRATYNEQFF. CDR3 in DNA: TGTGCCAGTAGCCTACTGGACAGGGCAACCTACAATGAGCAGTTCTTC.

This rearrangement joins TRBV12-5 to TRBJ2-7; 8 bases line up with TRBD2. Unmatched junction bases numbered 3, after V lost 2 bases and J lost 3 bases. The CDR3 has 14 amino acids. Germline-derived CDR1 and CDR2 are LGHNT and FRNRAP. CDR3 nucleotides: TGTGCTAGTGGTTTGCGGGGGGGAAGCTACGAGCAGTACTTC. Protein sequence: CASGLRGGSYEQYF.

The chain recombines TRBV6-5 with TRBJ1-1, with TRBD1 matching 9 bases. Germline values: CDR1 MNHEY, CDR2 SVGAGI. The CDR3 totals 14 residues. V trimming: 9 bases; J trimming: 4 bases; junction bases outside the gene matches: 9. The CDR3 is CASTKMTGGTEAFF. The CDR3 nucleotides are TGTGCCAGTACTAAAATGACAGGGGGCACTGAAGCTTTCTTT.

The chain employs TRBV19 and TRBJ2-1; 7 nucleotides agree with TRBD2. CDR3 length: 16 amino acids. The germline V gene encodes CDR1 LNHDA and CDR2 SQIVND (reference sequence). Unmatched junction bases numbered 15, after V lost 5 bases and J lost 8 bases. Here the CDR3 reads CASSLNSGTMRYEQFF. In DNA form, the CDR3 reads TGTGCCAGTAGTCTAAATTCCGGGACTATGCGGTATGAGCAGTTCTTC.

The gene calls are TRBV6-1 and TRBJ1-2; no clear D. The CDR3 is made up of 13 amino acids. The V end lost 3 bases, the J end lost 4 bases, and 9 bases lay between the germline ends. CDR1 is MNHNS, CDR2 SASEGT, per germline. DNA of the CDR3: TGTGCCAGCAGTGAGCACACCTCCTATGGCTACACCTTC. Its translation: CASSEHTSYGYTF.

V usage is TRBV5-4 and J usage is TRBJ2-5; the D is unclear. Germline values: CDR1 SGHNT, CDR2 YYREEE (reference sequence). The ends were cut back, 7 bases at V and 1 base at J, with 14 bases in the middle. The CDR3 totals 14 residues. CDR3 nucleotide sequence: TGTGCCAGCCCCCGCATCGGTGGCCAAGAGACCCAGTACTTC. Protein product: CASPRIGGQETQYF.

The V call is TRBV2, the J call TRBJ1-5, with a tentative D call TRBD1 (6 bases). The V gene lost 5 bases and the J gene lost 2 bases, with 13 bases spanning the gap. This CDR3 comprises 15 residues. Germline CDR1 SNHLY, CDR2 FYNNEI. DNA for the CDR3: TGTGCCAGCAGTCTACAGGGACGGGGCAATCAGCCCCAGCATTTT. Translation gives CASSLQGRGNQPQHF.

The V call is TRBV6-5, the J call TRBJ1-2; TRBD1 matches at 9 bases. J lost 4 bases, V lost 3 bases, and 9 bases had no gene match. The V gene's germline CDR1 is MNHEY and CDR2 SVGAGI. This CDR3 is built from 16 residues. CDR3 nucleotides: TGTGCCAGCAGTTATAGGGACAGGGCGGACTCCTATGGCTACACCTTC. Protein sequence: CASSYRDRADSYGYTF.

The chain links TRBV5-1 to TRBJ2-3, with 16 bases fitting TRBD2. Germline lookup yields CDR1 SGHRS and CDR2 YFSETQ. CDR3 length: 17 residues. The V and J ends lost 4 bases and 4 bases, in that order; junction bases with no gene match: 6. In nucleotides, the CDR3 is TGCGCCAGCAGCATTTCCGGGACTAGCGGGGGGGCAGATACGCAGTATTTT. It yields the protein CASSISGTSGGADTQYF. Filled out from reference TRBV5-1 and TRBJ2-3, the complete variable domain reads KAGVTQTPRYLIKTRGQQVTLSCSPISGHRSVSWYQQTPGQGLQFLFEYFSETQRNKGNFPGRFSGRQFSNSRSEMNVSTLELGDSALYLCASSISGTSGGADTQYFGPGTRLTVL.

The table lists this clone with a count of one. The chain recombines TRBV5-1 with TRBJ1-1; maybe TRBD1 (5 bases). In germline, CDR1 is SGHRS, CDR2 YFSETQ. Trimming took off 3 bases at V and 4 bases at J, with 13 bases between the two ends. The CDR3 is 14 residues long. CDR3 in amino acids: CASSSQAGGTEAFF. The CDR3 nucleotides read TGCGCCAGCAGCTCGCAGGCGGGGGGCACTGAAGCTTTCTTT.

V usage is TRBV2 and J usage is TRBJ2-7, with TRBD1 as a possible D gene (6 bases). Looked up from germline, CDR1 is SNHLY and CDR2 is FYNNEI. This CDR3 has 15 amino acids. Trimming stripped 2 bases from V and 3 bases from J, with 14 bases between. In nucleotides, the CDR3 is TGTGCCAGCAGTGAAAGACTCCTAGGGGGCTACGAGCAGTACTTC. This encodes CASSERLLGGYEQYF.

The count of this clone is one. The chain links TRBV5-1 to TRBJ2-2; D remains unclear. The CDR3 loop spans 14 amino acids. CDR1 and CDR2 (germline): SGHRS, YFSETQ. The germline V and J ends were trimmed by 0 bases and 0 bases, with 3 bases remaining between them. The CDR3 region has the DNA TGCGCCAGCAGCTTGGCCGCGAACACCGGGGAGCTGTTTTTT. Translating it yields CASSLAANTGELFF.

The genes are TRBV21-1 and TRBJ2-3; whether TRBD2, the table's D call, matches the DNA was not checked. TRBV21-1 is an annotated pseudogene. This CDR3 has 21 residues. This chain's CDR3 is CASSKAQRLTQSPARTDTQYF. For the CDR3, the DNA is TGTGCCAGCAGCAAAGCGCAAAGGCTGACTCAGTCACCCGCACGCACAGATACGCAGTATTTT.